One sample yielded the 7 T cell receptor beta chains listed below, sequenced in a study of shared clonotypes between healthy human individuals. Measured with immunoSEQ multiplex PCR; TCRdb has only the in-frame clones, and not every one. The top ten hold around 0.15% of the sample, which has more than 2,000,000 clones, around 94% seen once. The sample taken for sequencing was naive CD4+ T cells sorted from blood. The subset is: CD45RA+ positively selected. These receptors originate from a man younger than 30 in good health.

This clone was observed a single time. The CDR3 is CASSFRDFVYF. The DNA for the CDR3 is TGTGCCAGCAGCTTTCGAGACTTCGTCTACTTC. The V and J genes are TRBV11-1 and TRBJ2-5; D unresolved. CDR3 size: 11 residues. Trimming removed 3 bases at V and 14 bases at J, with 13 bases between. The germline V gene encodes CDR1 SGHAT and CDR2 FQDESV (reference sequence).

J is TRBJ1-1 and V is TRBV18; no firm D call. This CDR3 is built from 13 residues. V lost 0 bases and J 4 bases, leaving 6 bases between the germline ends. Germline CDR1 and CDR2: KGHSH and LQKENI. The CDR3 here is CASSPPPPTEAFF. The CDR3 DNA reads as TGTGCCAGCTCACCACCCCCGCCCACTGAAGCTTTCTTT. Complete variable domain (other parts from reference TRBV18 and TRBJ1-1): NAGVMQNPRHLVRRRGQEARLRCSPMKGHSHVYWYRQLPEEGLKFMVYLQKENIIDESGMPKERFSAEFPKEGPSILRIQQVVRGDSAAYFCASSPPPPTEAFFGQGTRLTVV.

The genes are TRBV18 and TRBJ2-5; D gene ambiguous. CDR1 KGHSH and CDR2 LQKENI come from the germline V gene. Trimming cost V 3 bases and J 1 base, with 9 bases left between them. The CDR3 loop spans 14 amino acids. This chain's CDR3 is CASSPYGSQETQYF. The CDR3 DNA follows: TGTGCCAGCTCACCCTATGGCAGCCAAGAGACCCAGTACTTC.

This sequence joins TRBV6-1 and TRBJ1-1; D is unclear. Germline V CDR1 and CDR2: MNHNS, SASEGT. V gave up 0 bases and J gave up 1 base, with 15 bases separating them. This CDR3 has 17 amino acids. The CDR3 DNA reads TGTGCCAGCAGTGAAGCAGGAACGGCCAATAGGAACACTGAAGCTTTCTTT. Protein sequence: CASSEAGTANRNTEAFF.

The CDR3 coding sequence is TGTGCCAGCAGCGTTAACGGTGTCAATGAGCAGTTCTTC. Encoded protein: CASSVNGVNEQFF. V usage is TRBV9 and J usage is TRBJ2-1; the D is unclear. Per the germline V gene, CDR1 is SGDLS and CDR2 is YYNGEE. The V end was cut by 2 bases, the J end by 6 bases, with 9 bases between. The CDR3 is 13 amino acids.

This chain connects TRBV28 to TRBJ2-4; D may be TRBD1 (6 bases). V lost 6 bases and J lost 1, with 22 bases in between. The CDR3 contains 18 residues. Germline V gene data show CDR1 as MDHEN and CDR2 as SYDVKM. Written as DNA, the CDR3 is TGTGCCAGCAGCCTCAATCCACAGGGCAATTGGGCCAAAAACATTCAGTACTTC. It encodes CASSLNPQGNWAKNIQYF.

This clone was found once. The CDR3 loop reads CSARWRGELFF. The CDR3 bases are TGCAGTGCTAGATGGCGAGGGGAGCTGTTTTTT. This chain joins TRBV20-1 and TRBJ2-2; D gene uncertain. The CDR3 sequence is 11 residues long. Per the germline V gene, CDR1 is DFQATT and CDR2 is SNEGSKA (reference sequence). With 2 bases removed from V and 8 bases from J, the gap between germline ends came to 6 bases.